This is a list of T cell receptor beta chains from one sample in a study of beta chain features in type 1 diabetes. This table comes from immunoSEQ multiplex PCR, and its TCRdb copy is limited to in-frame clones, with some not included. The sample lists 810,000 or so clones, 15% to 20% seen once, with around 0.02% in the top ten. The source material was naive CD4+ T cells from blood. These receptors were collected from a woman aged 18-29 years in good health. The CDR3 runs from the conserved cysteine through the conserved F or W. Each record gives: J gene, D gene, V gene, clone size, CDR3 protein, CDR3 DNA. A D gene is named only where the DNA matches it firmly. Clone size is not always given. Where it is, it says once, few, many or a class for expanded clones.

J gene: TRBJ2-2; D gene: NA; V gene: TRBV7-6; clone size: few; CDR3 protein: CASSLARTSGELFF; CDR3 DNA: TGTGCCAGCAGCTTAGCTCGGACCTCCGGGGAGCTGTTTTTT
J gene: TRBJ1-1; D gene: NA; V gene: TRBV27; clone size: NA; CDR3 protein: CASRSSWGNTEAFF; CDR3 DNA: TGTGCCAGCAGGTCCTCCTGGGGGAACACTGAAGCTTTCTTT
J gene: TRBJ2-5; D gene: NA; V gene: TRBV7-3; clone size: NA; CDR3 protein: CASSLNSQETQYF; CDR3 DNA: TGTGCCAGCAGCTTAAACAGTCAAGAGACCCAGTACTTC
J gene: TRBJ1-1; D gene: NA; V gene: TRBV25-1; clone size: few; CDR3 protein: CASSDRLNTEAFF; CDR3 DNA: TGTGCCAGCAGTGACCGCTTGAACACTGAAGCTTTCTTT
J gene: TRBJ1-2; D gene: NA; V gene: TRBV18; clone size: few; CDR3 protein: CASSPPTGRNYGYTF; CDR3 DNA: TGTGCCAGCTCACCACCGACGGGGCGAAACTATGGCTACACCTTC
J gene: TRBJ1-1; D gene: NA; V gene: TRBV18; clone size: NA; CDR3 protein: CASSPSLGEGTEAFF; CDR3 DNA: TGTGCCAGCTCACCATCTTTGGGCGAGGGCACTGAAGCTTTCTTT
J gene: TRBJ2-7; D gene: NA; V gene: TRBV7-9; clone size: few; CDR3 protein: CASSLALGYKYF; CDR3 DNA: TGTGCCAGCAGCTTAGCGCTGGGTTATAAGTACTTC
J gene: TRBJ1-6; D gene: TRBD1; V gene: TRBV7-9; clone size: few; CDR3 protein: CASSPDRVDSPLHF; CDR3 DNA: TGTGCCAGCAGTCCGGACAGGGTGGATTCACCCCTCCACTTT
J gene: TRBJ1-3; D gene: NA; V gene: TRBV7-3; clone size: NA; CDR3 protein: CASSLGSASGNTIYF; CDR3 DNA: TGTGCCAGCAGCCTCGGCAGCGCCTCTGGAAACACCATATATTTT
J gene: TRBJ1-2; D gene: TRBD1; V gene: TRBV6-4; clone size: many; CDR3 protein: CASSRQGFGYTF; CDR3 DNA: TGTGCCAGCAGTCGACAGGGGTTCGGCTACACCTTC
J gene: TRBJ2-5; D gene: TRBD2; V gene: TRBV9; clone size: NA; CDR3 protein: CASSQGTSGVQETQYF; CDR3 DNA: TGTGCCAGCAGCCAAGGGACTAGCGGGGTCCAAGAGACCCAGTACTTC
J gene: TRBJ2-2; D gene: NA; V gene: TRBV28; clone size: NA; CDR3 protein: CASERPGELFF; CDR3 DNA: TGTGCCAGCGAACGGCCCGGGGAGCTGTTTTTT
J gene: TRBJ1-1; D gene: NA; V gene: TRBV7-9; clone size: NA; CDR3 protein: CASSSLGDSIAFF; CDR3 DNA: TGTGCCAGCAGCTCACTAGGGGACTCGATAGCTTTCTTT
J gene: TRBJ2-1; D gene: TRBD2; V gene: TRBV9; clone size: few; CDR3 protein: CASSIPGTSGINEQFF; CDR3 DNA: TGTGCCAGCAGCATACCCGGGACTAGCGGAATCAATGAGCAGTTCTTC
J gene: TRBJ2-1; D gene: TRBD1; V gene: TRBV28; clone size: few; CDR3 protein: CASSRGQGRVEFF; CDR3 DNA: TGTGCCAGCAGCCGGGGACAGGGGCGTGTCGAGTTCTTC
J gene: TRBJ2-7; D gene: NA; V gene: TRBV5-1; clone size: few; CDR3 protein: CASSLEGTSYEQYF; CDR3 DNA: TGCGCCAGCAGCTTGGAGGGGACCTCCTACGAGCAGTACTTC
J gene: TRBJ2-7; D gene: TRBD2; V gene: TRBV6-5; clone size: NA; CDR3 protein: CASSASGTYEQYF; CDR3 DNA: TGTGCCAGCAGCGCCAGCGGGACCTACGAGCAGTACTTC
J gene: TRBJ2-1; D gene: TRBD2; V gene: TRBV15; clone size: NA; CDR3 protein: CATSRDRGLAGASEQFF; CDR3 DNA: TGTGCCACCAGCAGAGATCGAGGACTAGCGGGAGCAAGTGAGCAGTTCTTC
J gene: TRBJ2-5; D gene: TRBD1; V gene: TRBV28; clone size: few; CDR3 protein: CASRPGQQETQYF; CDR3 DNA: TGTGCCAGCAGACCGGGACAGCAAGAGACCCAGTACTTC
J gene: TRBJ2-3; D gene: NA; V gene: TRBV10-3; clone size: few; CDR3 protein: CAISLWTEDTQYF; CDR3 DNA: TGTGCCATCAGTTTATGGACAGAAGATACGCAGTATTTT
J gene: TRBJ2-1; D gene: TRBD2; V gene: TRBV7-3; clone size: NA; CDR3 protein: CASSNIGLAGANEQFF; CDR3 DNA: TGTGCCAGCAGCAATATAGGACTAGCGGGAGCTAATGAGCAGTTCTTC
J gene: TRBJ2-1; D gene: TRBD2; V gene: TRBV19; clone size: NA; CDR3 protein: CASSNAGDWYNEQFF; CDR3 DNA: TGTGCCAGTAGTAACGCGGGAGATTGGTACAATGAGCAGTTCTTC
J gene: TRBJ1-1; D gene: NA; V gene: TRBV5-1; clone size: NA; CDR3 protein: CASSLGGTQRSMTEAFF; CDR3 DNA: TGCGCCAGCAGCTTGGGTGGGACTCAAAGGTCGATGACTGAAGCTTTCTTT
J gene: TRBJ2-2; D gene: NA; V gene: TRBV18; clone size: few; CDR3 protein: CASSPNGGNTGELFF; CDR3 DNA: TGTGCCAGCTCACCCAACGGAGGGAACACCGGGGAGCTGTTTTTT
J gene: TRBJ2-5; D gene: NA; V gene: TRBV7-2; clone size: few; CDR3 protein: CASSLRLGETQYF; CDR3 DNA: TGTGCCAGCAGCCTACGACTGGGAGAGACCCAGTACTTC
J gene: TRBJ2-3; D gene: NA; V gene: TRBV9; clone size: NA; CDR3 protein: CASSLVLNGVADTQYF; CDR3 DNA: TGTGCCAGCAGCCTAGTCTTGAACGGGGTGGCAGATACGCAGTATTTT
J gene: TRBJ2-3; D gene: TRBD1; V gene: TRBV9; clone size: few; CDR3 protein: CASSPSGTGYTDTQYF; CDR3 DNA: TGTGCCAGCAGCCCCTCCGGGACAGGTTACACAGATACGCAGTATTTT
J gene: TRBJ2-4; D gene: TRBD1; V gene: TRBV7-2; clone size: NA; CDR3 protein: CASSFKGANIQYF; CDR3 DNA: TGTGCCAGCAGCTTCAAGGGGGCAAACATTCAGTACTTC